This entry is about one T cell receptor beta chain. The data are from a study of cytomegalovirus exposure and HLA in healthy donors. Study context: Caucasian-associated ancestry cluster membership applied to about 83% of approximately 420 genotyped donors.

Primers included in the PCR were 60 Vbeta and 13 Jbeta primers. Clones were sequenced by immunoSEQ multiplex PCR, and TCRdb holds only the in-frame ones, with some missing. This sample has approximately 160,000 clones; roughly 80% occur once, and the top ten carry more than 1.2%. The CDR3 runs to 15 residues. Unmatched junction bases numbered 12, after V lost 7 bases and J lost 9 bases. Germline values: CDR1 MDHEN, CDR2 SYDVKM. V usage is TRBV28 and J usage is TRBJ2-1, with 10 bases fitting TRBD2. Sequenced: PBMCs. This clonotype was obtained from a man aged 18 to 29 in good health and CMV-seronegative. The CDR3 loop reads CASTGASGSHPEQFF. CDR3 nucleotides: TGTGCCAGCACTGGGGCTAGCGGGAGCCATCCTGAGCAGTTCTTC.